This paragraph reports one TCR beta chain. Antigen specificity is unknown. This sample is drawn from a study of identical twins. Study-wide findings and caveats: Memory repertoires showed no such pattern, whereas abundant cord blood beta clonotypes carried fewer insertions. Part of the zero-insertion signal could reflect confounding by invariant MAIT and iNKT cells.

Germline V gene sequence: CDR1 MNHEY, CDR2 SVGEGT. V was clipped by 2 bases and J by 0 bases; unmatched bases: 1. This CDR3 is built from 16 residues. Unique molecular identifiers were present on the cDNA, which also gained a universal primer site by template switching. MiXCR, run by TCRdb on the 5' RACE reads, gives a single entry per CDR3 protein. In the table there are 690,000 or so distinct CDR3 sequences, 8.5% to 9.5% of which are singletons. The sample was also reused in another study, on yellow fever vaccine responses in identical twins. This second report adds: Twins' vaccine T cell response reportedly seemed partly convergent, partly personalized.

Sequenced material: PBMCs. This clonotype was sampled from a woman between 18 and 30 years old in good health. The chain is built from TRBV6-2 or TRBV6-3 and TRBJ2-2, with 9 bases fitting TRBD2. CDR3 amino acids: CASSYRGGANTGELFF. The DNA of the CDR3 is TGTGCCAGCAGTTACCGCGGGGGGGCGAACACCGGGGAGCTGTTTTTT.